A selection of T cell receptor beta chains follows, all from one sample in a study of T cell repertoires in cytomegalovirus infection. Their target antigens are unknown. TCRdb passed the reads through MiXCR, listing each CDR3 protein once. In the table there are about 130,000 distinct CDR3 sequences, more than 20% of which are singletons. Sequenced sample: PBMCs, sequenced either directly or after in vitro stimulation (not recorded which). The receptor set was obtained from a human donor in good health (CMV status not recorded). Some clones in this sample may be carry-over from other donors' samples. Both conserved end residues are part of each CDR3. The D gene is left open where the match is weak. Size values are once, few and many counts, or a class for expanded clones, and some rows have none.

clone_size j_call d_call v_call cdr3_nt cdr3_aa
many TRBJ1-1 . TRBV7-2 TGTGCCAGCAGGAGAAGGGGCCTCATGAACACTGAAGCTTTCTTT CASRRRGLMNTEAFF
. TRBJ2-1 . TRBV7-7 TGCGCCAGCAGCTTAATCGGAGTCCCAGGTGAGCAGTTCTTC CASSLIGVPGEQFF
once TRBJ2-4 . TRBV15 TGTGCCACCAGCAGAGATCCCCCCCGGGGGTTAGCCAAAAACATTCAGTACTTC CATSRDPPRGLAKNIQYF
few TRBJ1-4 . TRBV6-2/TRBV6-3 TGTGCCAGCAACTTCGCATTTGGAAAACTGTTTTTT CASNFAFGKLFF
. TRBJ1-4 TRBD1 TRBV4-1 TGCGCCAGCAGTCCGACAGGGGCACGCACCATTAATGGAAAACTGTTTTTT CASSPTGARTINGKLFF
many TRBJ1-1 TRBD1 TRBV5-1 TGCGCCAGCAGCACCGAAGGGGGCGGGGGCACTGAAGCTTTCTTT CASSTEGGGGTEAFF
. TRBJ1-2 . TRBV11-2 TGTGCCAGCAGCTTAGATCTGTCGCTGTATGGCTACACCTTC CASSLDLSLYGYTF
. TRBJ1-5 TRBD1 TRBV6-1 TGTGCCACCCGTGGGACAGGGGTTCAGCCCCAGCATTTT CATRGTGVQPQHF
many TRBJ1-6 . TRBV7-2 TGTGCCAGCAGCTTAGCGGAAATTTCGCATAATTCACCCCTCCACTTT CASSLAEISHNSPLHF
many TRBJ2-3 TRBD2 TRBV15 TGTGCCACCCTCGAAGGCGGGAGGGCCACAGATACGCAGTATTTT CATLEGGRATDTQYF
few TRBJ2-1 . TRBV6-2/TRBV6-3 TGTGCCAGCAGCTTGGCGGGGACTGACAATGAGCAGTTCTTC CASSLAGTDNEQFF
many TRBJ1-3 . TRBV7-2 TGTGCCAGCAGCCCTAGTGTCGACACCATATATTTT CASSPSVDTIYF
. TRBJ2-7 . TRBV20-1 TGCAGTGCTAGAGATAACAGGGCTTTATCCTACGAGCAGTACTTC CSARDNRALSYEQYF
. TRBJ1-3 . TRBV6-5 TGTGCCAGCAGTTACTCGAAAGACACTCAGGGAAACACCATATACTTT CASSYSKDTQGNTIYF
few TRBJ1-6 . TRBV11-2 TGTGCCAGCGGCTACCGTGGACAAGGAAATTCACCCCTCCACTTT CASGYRGQGNSPLHF
. TRBJ1-1 . TRBV6-1 TGTGCCAGTGGGGGCCGGGCTGGCACGATGAACACTGAAGCTTTCTTT CASGGRAGTMNTEAFF
. TRBJ1-2 . TRBV29-1 TGCAGCGTTCGACCCTCGCCCCATCATGGCTACACCTTC CSVRPSPHHGYTF
few TRBJ2-2 . TRBV28 TGTGCCAGCAGCCTGGGCCCCGGGGAGGTCGGGGAGCTGTTTTTT CASSLGPGEVGELFF
. TRBJ1-1 . TRBV29-1 TGCAGCGTTTTACGGGAGAACACTGAAGCTTTCTTT CSVLRENTEAFF
. TRBJ2-2 . TRBV27 TGTGCCAGCAGTTTCTTAACCGGGGTGGGAGCCGGGGAGCTGTTTTTT CASSFLTGVGAGELFF
. TRBJ1-3 . TRBV20-1 TGCAGTGCTGGACGGACAGTGGGAAACACCATATATTTT CSAGRTVGNTIYF
few TRBJ1-4 TRBD1 TRBV2 TGTGCCAGCATTACAGACAGGGGGACTGAAAAACTGTTTTTT CASITDRGTEKLFF